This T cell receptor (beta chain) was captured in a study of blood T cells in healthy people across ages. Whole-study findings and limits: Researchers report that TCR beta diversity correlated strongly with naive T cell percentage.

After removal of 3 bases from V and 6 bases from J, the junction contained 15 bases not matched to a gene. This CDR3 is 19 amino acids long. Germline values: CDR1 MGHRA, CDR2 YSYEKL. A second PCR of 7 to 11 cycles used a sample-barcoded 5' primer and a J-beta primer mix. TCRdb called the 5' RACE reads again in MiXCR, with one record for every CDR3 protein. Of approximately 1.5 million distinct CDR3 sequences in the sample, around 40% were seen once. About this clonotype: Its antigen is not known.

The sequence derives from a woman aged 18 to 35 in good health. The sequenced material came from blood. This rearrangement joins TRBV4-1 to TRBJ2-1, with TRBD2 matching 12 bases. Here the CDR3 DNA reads TGCGCCAGCAGCCAGGGTCCCCTCCCCCTAGCGGGGGGGCCCAATGAGCAGTTCTTC. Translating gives CASSQGPLPLAGGPNEQFF.